This T cell receptor (beta chain) was sequenced for a study of T cell responses to AZD1222 COVID-19 vaccine. Study findings and constraints: Females outnumbered males among donors, who were mostly white British; clonal diversity was possibly underestimated. Among spike-specific TCRs, nearly half reportedly target unmutated variant regions.

Clones were read by immunoSEQ multiplex PCR, and TCRdb kept only the in-frame ones, dropping some. The table shows 72,000 or so clones, with roughly 87% occurring only once. The length of the CDR3 is 16 residues. V lost 3 bases and J 1 base, leaving 15 bases between the germline ends. The V gene's germline CDR1 is SGHNT and CDR2 YENEEA. In its sample, this clone was seen once. Antigen: not known. This TCR derives from an adult who received the AZD1222 COVID-19 vaccine. The chain uses TRBV11-3 and TRBJ2-5; D gene ambiguous. The sample here was peripheral blood, taken 28 days after the second AZD1222 dose. The CDR3 here is CASSFFLSTVQETQYF. The CDR3 DNA follows: TGTGCCAGCAGCTTTTTTCTGAGTACCGTCCAAGAGACCCAGTACTTC. Based on the CDR3 plus reference TRBV11-3 and TRBJ2-5, the full variable domain is EAGVVQSPRYKIIEKKQPVAFWCNPISGHNTLYWYLQNLGQGPELLIRYENEEAVDDSQLPKDRFSAERLKGVDSTLKIQPAELGDSAVYLCASSFFLSTVQETQYFGPGTRLLVL.